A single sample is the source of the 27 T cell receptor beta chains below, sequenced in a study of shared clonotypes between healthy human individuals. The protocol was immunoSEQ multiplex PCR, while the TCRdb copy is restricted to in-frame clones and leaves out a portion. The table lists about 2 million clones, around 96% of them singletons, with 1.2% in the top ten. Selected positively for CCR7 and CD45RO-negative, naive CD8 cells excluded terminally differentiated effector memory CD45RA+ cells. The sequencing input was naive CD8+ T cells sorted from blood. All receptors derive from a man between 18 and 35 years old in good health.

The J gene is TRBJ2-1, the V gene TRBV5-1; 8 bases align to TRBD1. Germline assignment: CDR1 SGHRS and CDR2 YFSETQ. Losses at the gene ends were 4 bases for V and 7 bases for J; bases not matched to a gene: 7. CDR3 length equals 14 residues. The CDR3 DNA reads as TGCGCCAGCAGCCTAGTAACAGGGGGGAATGAGCAGTTCTTC. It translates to CASSLVTGGNEQFF. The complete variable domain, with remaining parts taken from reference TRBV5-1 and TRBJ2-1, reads KAGVTQTPRYLIKTRGQQVTLSCSPISGHRSVSWYQQTPGQGLQFLFEYFSETQRNKGNFPGRFSGRQFSNSRSEMNVSTLELGDSALYLCASSLVTGGNEQFFGPGTRLTVL.

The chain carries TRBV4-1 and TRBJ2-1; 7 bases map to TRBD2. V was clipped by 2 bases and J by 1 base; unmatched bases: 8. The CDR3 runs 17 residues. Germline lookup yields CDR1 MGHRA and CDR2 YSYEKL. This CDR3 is CASSQTHLADSYNEQFF. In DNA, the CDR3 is TGCGCCAGCAGCCAAACCCACCTAGCGGATTCCTACAATGAGCAGTTCTTC.

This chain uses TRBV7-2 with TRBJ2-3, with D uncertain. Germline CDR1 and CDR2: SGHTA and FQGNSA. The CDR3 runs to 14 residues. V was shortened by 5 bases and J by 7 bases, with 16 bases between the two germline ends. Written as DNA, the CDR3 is TGTGCCAGCAGCCCCAGTACTCTCCCCAATACGCAGTATTTT. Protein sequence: CASSPSTLPNTQYF.

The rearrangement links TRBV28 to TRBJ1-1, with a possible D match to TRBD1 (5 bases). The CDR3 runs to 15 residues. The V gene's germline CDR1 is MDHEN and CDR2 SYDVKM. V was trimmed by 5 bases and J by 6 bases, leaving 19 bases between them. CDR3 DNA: TGTGCCAGCAGTGATAGTGGGGGTTTTAATCCTGAAGCTTTCTTT. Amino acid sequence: CASSDSGGFNPEAFF.

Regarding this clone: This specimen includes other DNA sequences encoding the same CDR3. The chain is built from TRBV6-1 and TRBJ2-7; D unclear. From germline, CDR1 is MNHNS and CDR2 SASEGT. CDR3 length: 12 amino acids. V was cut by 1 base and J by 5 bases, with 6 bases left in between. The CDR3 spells CASSEGAHEQYF. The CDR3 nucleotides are TGTGCCAGCAGTGAAGGGGCCCACGAGCAGTACTTC.

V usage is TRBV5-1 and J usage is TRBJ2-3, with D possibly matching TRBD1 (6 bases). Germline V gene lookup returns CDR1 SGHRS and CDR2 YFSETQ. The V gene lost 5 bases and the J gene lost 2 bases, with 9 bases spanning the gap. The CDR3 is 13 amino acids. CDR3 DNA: TGCGCCAGCAGGGGGGCGCTCACAGATACGCAGTATTTT. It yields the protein CASRGALTDTQYF.

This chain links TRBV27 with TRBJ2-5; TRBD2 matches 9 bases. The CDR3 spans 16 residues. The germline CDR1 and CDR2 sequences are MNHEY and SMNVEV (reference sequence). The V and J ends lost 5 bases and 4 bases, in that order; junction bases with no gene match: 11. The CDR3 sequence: CASSPIFAGGPETQYF. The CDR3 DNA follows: TGTGCCAGCAGTCCAATCTTTGCGGGAGGGCCAGAGACCCAGTACTTC.

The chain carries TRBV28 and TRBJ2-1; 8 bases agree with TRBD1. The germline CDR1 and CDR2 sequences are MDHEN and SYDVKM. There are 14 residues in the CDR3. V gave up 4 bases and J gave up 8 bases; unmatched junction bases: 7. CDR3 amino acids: CASSSRTGFYEQFF. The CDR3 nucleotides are TGTGCCAGCAGTTCCCGGACAGGGTTCTATGAGCAGTTCTTC.

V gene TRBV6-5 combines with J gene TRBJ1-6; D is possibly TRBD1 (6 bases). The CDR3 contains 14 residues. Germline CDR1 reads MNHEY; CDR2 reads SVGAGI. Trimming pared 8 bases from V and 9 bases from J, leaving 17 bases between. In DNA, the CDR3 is TGTGCCAGCCGTCCCGCAGGGGATTTTTCACCCCTCCACTTT. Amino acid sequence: CASRPAGDFSPLHF.

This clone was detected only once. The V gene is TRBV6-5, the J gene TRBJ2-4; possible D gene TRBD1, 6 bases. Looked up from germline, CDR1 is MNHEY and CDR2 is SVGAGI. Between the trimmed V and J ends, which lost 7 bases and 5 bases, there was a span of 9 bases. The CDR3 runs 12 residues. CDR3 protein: CASTTGQNIQYF. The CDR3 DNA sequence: TGTGCCAGCACCACAGGGCAAAACATTCAGTACTTC.

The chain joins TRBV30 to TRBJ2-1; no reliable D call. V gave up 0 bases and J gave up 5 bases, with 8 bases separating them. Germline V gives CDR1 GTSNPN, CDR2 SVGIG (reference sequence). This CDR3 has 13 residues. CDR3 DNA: TGTGCCTGGAGTGTATACGGACACAATGAGCAGTTCTTC. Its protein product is CAWSVYGHNEQFF.

The CDR3 sequence: CASSQGHHYEQYF. The CDR3 region has the DNA TGTGCCAGCAGCCAGGGCCATCACTACGAGCAGTACTTC. The chain has TRBV19 and TRBJ2-7; D perhaps matches TRBD1 (5 bases). Trimming cost V 9 bases and J 3 bases, with 15 bases left between them. Germline CDR1 LNHDA, CDR2 SQIVND (reference sequence). The length of the CDR3 is 13 residues.

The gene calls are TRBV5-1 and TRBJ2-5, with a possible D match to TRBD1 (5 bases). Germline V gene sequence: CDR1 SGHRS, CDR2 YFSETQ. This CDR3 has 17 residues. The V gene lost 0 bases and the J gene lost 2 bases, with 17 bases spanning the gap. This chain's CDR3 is CASSLALLQGLQETQYF. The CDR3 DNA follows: TGCGCCAGCAGCTTGGCCTTATTGCAGGGATTGCAAGAGACCCAGTACTTC.

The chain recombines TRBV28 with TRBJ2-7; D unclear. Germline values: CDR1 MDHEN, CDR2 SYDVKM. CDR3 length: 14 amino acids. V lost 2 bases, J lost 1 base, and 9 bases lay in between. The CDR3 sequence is CASSLGQVSYEQYF. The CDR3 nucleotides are TGTGCCAGCAGTTTAGGGCAGGTATCCTACGAGCAGTACTTC.

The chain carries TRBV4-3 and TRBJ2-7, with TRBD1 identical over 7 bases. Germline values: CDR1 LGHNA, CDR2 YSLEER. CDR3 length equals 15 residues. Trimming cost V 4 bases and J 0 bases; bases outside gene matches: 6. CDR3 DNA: TGCGCCAGCAGCCCCAGACAGGGCGGCTCCTACGAGCAGTACTTC. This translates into CASSPRQGGSYEQYF.

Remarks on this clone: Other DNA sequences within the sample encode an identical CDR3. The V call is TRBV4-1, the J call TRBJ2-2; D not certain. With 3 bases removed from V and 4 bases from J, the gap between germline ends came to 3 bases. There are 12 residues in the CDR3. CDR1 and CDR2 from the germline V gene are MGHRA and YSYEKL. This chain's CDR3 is CASSQGTGELFF. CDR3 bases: TGCGCCAGCAGCCAGGGCACCGGGGAGCTGTTTTTT.

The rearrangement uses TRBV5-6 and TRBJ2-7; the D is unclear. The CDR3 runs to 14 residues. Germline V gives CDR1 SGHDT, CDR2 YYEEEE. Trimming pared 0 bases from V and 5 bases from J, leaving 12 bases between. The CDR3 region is CASSLGVVVHEQYF. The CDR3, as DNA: TGTGCCAGCAGCTTGGGAGTAGTAGTCCACGAGCAGTACTTC. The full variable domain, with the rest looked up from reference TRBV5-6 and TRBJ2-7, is DAGVTQSPTHLIKTRGQQVTLRCSPKSGHDTVSWYQQALGQGPQFIFQYYEEEERQRGNFPDRFSGHQFPNYSSELNVNALLLGDSALYLCASSLGVVVHEQYFGPGTRLTVT.

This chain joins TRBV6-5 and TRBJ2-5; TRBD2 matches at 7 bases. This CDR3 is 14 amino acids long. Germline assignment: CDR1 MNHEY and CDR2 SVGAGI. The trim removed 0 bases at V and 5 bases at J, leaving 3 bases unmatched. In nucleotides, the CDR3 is TGTGCCAGCAGTTACTCGCGGGAGATCGAGACCCAGTACTTC. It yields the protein CASSYSREIETQYF.

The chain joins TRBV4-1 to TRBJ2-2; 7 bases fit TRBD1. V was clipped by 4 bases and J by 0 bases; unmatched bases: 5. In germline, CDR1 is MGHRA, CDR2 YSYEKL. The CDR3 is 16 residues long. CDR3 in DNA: TGCGCCAGCAGCCGGAGAGGACAGGCGAACACCGGGGAGCTGTTTTTT. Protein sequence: CASSRRGQANTGELFF.

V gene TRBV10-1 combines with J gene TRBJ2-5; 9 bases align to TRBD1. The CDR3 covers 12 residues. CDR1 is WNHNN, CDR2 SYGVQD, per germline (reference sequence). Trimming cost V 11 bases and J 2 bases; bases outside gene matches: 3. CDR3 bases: TGCGCCGGGGACAGGGCTCAAGAGACCCAGTACTTC. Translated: CAGDRAQETQYF.

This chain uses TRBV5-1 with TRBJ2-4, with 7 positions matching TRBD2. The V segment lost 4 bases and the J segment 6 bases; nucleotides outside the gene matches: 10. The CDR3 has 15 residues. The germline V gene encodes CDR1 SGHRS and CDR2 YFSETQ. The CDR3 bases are TGCGCCAGCAGCGCGTGGGAGGGGTCAGGAAACATTCAGTACTTC. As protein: CASSAWEGSGNIQYF.

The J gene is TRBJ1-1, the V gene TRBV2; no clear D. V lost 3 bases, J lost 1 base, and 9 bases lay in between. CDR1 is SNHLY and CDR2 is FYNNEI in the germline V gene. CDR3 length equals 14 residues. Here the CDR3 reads CASSDWAENTEAFF. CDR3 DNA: TGTGCCAGCAGTGATTGGGCGGAGAACACTGAAGCTTTCTTT.

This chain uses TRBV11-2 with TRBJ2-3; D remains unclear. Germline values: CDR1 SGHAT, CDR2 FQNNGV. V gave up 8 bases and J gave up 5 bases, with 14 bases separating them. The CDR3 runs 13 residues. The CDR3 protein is CASHLGWGDTQYF. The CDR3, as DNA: TGTGCCAGCCATCTCGGGTGGGGAGATACGCAGTATTTT. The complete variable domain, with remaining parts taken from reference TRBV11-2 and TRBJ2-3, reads EAGVAQSPRYKIIEKRQSVAFWCNPISGHATLYWYQQILGQGPKLLIQFQNNGVVDDSQLPKDRFSAERLKGVDSTLKIQPAKLEDSAVYLCASHLGWGDTQYFGPGTRLTVL.

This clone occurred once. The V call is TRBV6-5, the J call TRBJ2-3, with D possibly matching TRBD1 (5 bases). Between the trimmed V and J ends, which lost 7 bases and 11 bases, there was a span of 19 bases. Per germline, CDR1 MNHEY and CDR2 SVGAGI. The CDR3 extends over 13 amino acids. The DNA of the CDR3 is TGTGCCAGCACCCCCTTGGACAATTTTAGGCAGTATTTT. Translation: CASTPLDNFRQYF.

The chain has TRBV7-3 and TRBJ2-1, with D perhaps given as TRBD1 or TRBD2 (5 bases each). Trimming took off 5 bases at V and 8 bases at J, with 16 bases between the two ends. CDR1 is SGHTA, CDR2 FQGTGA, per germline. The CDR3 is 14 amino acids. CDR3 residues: CASSPTGPVDEQFF. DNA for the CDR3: TGTGCCAGCAGCCCCACGGGACCCGTTGATGAGCAGTTCTTC. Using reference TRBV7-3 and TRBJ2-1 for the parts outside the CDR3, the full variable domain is GAGVSQTPSNKVTEKGKYVELRCDPISGHTALYWYRQSLGQGPEFLIYFQGTGAADDSGLPNDRFFAVRPEGSVSTLKIQRTERGDSAVYLCASSPTGPVDEQFFGPGTRLTVL.

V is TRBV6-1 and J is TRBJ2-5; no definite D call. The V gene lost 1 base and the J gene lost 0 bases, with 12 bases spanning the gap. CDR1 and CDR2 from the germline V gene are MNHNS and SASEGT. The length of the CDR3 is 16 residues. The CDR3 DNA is TGTGCCAGCAGTGAAGACGCGGCCTGGTACCAAGAGACCCAGTACTTC. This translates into CASSEDAAWYQETQYF.

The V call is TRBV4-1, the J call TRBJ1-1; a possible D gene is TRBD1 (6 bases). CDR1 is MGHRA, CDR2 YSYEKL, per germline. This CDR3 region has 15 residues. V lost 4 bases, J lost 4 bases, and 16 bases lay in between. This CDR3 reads CASSPRGGETTEAFF. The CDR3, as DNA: TGCGCCAGCAGCCCCCGAGGGGGAGAGACCACTGAAGCTTTCTTT.